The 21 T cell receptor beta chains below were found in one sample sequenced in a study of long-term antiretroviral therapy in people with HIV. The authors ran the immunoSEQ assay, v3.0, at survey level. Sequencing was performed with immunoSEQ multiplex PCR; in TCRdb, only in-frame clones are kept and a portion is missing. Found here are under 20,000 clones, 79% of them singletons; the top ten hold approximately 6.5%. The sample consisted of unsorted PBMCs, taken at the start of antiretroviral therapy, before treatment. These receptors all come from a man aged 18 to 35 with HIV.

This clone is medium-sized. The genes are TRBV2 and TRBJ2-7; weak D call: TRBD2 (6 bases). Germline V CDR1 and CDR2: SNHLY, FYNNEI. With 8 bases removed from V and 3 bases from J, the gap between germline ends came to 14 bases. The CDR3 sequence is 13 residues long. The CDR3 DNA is TGTGCCAGCTACGGGACTCCTAACTACGAGCAGTACTTC. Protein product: CASYGTPNYEQYF.

The CDR3 loop reads CASSSGQGLGNTEAFF. Written as DNA, the CDR3 is TGCGCCAGCAGCTCAGGACAGGGATTAGGGAACACTGAAGCTTTCTTT. The chain recombines TRBV5-1 with TRBJ1-1; 8 nucleotides match TRBD1. Unmatched junction bases numbered 8, after V lost 3 bases and J lost 1 base. CDR3 length: 16 residues. From germline, CDR1 is SGHRS and CDR2 YFSETQ.

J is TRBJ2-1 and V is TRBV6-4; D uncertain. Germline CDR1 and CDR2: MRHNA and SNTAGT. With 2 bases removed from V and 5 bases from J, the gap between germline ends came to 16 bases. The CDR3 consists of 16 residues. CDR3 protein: CASSDHLESPHNEQFF. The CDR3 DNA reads TGTGCCAGCAGTGACCATTTAGAGTCCCCCCACAATGAGCAGTTCTTC.

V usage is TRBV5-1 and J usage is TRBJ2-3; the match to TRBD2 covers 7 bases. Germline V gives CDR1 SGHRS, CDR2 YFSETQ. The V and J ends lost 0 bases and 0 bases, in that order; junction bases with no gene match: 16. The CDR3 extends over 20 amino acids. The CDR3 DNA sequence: TGCGCCAGCAGCTTGGGAGTGACCGGGAGGTTTTTATCTAGCACAGATACGCAGTATTTT. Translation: CASSLGVTGRFLSSTDTQYF.

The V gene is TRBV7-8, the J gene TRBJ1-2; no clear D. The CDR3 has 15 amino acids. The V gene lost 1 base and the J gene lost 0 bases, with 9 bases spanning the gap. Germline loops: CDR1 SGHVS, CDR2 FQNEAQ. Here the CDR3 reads CASSLGNLANYGYTF. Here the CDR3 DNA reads TGTGCCAGCAGCTTAGGGAATCTCGCTAACTATGGCTACACCTTC.

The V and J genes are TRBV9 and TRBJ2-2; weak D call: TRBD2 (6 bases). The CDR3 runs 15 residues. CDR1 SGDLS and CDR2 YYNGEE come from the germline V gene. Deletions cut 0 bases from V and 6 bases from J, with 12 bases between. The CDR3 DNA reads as TGTGCCAGCAGCGTAGGGGGGACTCCCTCCGGGGAGCTGTTTTTT. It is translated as CASSVGGTPSGELFF. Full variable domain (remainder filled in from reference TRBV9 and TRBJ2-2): DSGVTQTPKHLITATGQRVTLRCSPRSGDLSVYWYQQSLDQGLQFLIQYYNGEERAKGNILERFSAQQFPDLHSELNLSSLELGDSALYFCASSVGGTPSGELFFGEGSRLTVL.

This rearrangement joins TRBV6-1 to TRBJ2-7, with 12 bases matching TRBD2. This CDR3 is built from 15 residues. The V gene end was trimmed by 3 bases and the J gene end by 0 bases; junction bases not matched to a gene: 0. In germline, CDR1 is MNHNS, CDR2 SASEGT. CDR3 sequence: CASSETSGSSYEQYF. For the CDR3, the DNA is TGTGCCAGCAGTGAGACTAGCGGGAGCTCCTACGAGCAGTACTTC.

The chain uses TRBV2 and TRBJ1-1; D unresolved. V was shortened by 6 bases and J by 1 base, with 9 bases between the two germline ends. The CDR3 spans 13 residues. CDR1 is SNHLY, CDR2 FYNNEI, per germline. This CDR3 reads CASSSRENTEAFF. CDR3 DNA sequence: TGTGCCAGCAGCTCGCGGGAGAACACTGAAGCTTTCTTT.

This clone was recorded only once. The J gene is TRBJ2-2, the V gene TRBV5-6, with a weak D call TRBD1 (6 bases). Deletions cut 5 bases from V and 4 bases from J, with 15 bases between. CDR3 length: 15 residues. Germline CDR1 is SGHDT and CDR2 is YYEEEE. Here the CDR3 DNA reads TGTGCCAGCAGAAAGAACAGGGTAGGCACCGGGGAGCTGTTTTTT. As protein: CASRKNRVGTGELFF.

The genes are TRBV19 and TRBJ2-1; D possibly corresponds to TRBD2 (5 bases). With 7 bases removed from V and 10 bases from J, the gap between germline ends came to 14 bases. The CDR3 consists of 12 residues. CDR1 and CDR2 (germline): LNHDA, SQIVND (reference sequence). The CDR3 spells CASTPGTGEQFF. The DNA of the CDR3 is TGTGCCAGTACTCCCGGTACGGGGGAGCAGTTCTTC.

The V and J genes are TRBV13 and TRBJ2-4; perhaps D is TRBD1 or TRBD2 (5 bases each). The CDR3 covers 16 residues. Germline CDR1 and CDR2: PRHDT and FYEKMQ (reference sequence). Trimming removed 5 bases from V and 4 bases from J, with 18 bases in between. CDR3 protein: CASSEVTGTEKNIQYF. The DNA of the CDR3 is TGTGCCAGCAGCGAAGTCACGGGGACGGAAAAAAACATTCAGTACTTC.

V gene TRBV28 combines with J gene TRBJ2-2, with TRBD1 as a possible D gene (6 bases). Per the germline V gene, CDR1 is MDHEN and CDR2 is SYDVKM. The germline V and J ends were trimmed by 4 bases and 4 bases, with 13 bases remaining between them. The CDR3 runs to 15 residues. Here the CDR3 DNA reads TGTGCCAGCAGTTCTTGGGGACAAACCACCGGGGAGCTGTTTTTT. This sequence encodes CASSSWGQTTGELFF.

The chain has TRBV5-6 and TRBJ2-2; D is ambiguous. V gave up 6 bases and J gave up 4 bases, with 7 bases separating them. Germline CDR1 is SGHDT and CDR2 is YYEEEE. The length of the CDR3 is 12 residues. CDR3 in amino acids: CASNVGTGELFF. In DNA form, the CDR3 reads TGTGCCAGCAATGTGGGCACCGGGGAGCTGTTTTTT.

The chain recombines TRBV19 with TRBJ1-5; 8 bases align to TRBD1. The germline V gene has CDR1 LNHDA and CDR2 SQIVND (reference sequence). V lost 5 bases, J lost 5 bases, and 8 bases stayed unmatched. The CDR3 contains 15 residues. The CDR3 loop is CASSSRTGFDQPQHF. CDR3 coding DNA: TGTGCCAGTAGTTCTAGGACAGGGTTCGATCAGCCCCAGCATTTT. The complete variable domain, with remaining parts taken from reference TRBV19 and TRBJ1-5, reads DGGITQSPKYLFRKEGQNVTLSCEQNLNHDAMYWYRQDPGQGLRLIYYSQIVNDFQKGDIAEGYSVSREKKESFPLTVTSAQKNPTAFYLCASSSRTGFDQPQHFGDGTRLSIL.

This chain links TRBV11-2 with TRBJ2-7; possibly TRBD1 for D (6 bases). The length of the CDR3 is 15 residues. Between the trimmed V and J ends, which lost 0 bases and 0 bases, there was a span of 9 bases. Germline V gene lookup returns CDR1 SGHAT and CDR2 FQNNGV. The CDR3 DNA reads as TGTGCCAGCAGCTTAGATCAGACAGGCTCCTACGAGCAGTACTTC. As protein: CASSLDQTGSYEQYF.

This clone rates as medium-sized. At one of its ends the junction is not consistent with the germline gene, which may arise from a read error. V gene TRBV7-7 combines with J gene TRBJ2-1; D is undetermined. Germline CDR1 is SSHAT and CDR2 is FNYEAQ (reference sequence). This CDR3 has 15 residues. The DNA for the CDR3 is TGTGCTAGCAGCCCCATAGTCGGTAGTTTAAATGAGCAGTTCTTC. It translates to CASSPIVGSLNEQFF.

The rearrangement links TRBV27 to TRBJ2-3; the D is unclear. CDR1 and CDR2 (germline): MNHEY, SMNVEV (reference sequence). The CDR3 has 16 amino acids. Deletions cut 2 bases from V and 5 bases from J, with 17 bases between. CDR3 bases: TGTGCCAGCAGTTTAATCTCGGCTGGGGTGGGAGATACGCAGTATTTT. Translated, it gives CASSLISAGVGDTQYF.

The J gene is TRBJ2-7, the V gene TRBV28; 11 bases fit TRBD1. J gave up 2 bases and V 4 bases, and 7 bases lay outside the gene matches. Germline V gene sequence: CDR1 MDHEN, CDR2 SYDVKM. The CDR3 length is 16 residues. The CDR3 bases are TGTGCCAGCAGTTATCACCGGACAGGGGGCCCCTACGAGCAGTACTTC. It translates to CASSYHRTGGPYEQYF.

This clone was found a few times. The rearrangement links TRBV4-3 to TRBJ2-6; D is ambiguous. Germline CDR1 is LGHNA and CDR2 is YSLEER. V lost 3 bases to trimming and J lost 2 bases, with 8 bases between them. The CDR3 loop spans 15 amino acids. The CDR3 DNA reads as TGCGCCAGCAGCCAGGGCCTCCCTGGGGCCAACGTCCTGACTTTC. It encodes CASSQGLPGANVLTF.

CDR3 loop: CALEALSTDTQYF. As DNA, the CDR3 is TGTGCTCTCGAGGCTTTAAGCACAGATACGCAGTATTTT. The chain recombines TRBV28 with TRBJ2-3; D gene uncertain. In germline, CDR1 is MDHEN, CDR2 SYDVKM. The CDR3 sequence is 13 residues long.

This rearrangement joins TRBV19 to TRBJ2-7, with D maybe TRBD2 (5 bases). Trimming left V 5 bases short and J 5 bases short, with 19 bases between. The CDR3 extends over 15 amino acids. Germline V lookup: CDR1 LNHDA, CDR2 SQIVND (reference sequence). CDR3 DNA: TGTGCCAGTAGTCTCCGTCCCACACGAGGGAACGAGCAGTACTTC. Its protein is CASSLRPTRGNEQYF.